The rows below give T cell receptor beta chains drawn from one sample of a study of T cell repertoires in cytomegalovirus infection. Via MiXCR, TCRdb re-called the reads, giving one row per CDR3 protein. The data show about 400,000 distinct CDR3 sequences, with around 18% seen just once and under 9% held by the top ten. The sample taken for sequencing was PBMCs. The receptors were gathered from a human donor in good health (CMV status not recorded). Some clones in this sample may be carry-over from other donors' samples. Both conserved end residues are part of each CDR3. A D gene is named only where the DNA matches it firmly. Clone sizes are given selectively: once, few, many, or a class where the clone is expanded.

clone_size cdr3_length j_call d_call v_call cdr3_nt cdr3_aa
. 14 TRBJ1-1 . TRBV4-1 TGCGCCAGCAGCCAAGTAGGACTTAACACTGAAGCTTTCTTT CASSQVGLNTEAFF
few 14 TRBJ2-3 . TRBV20-1 TGCAGTGCCGCTGACCCAGGGGTCACAGATACGCAGTATTTT CSAADPGVTDTQYF
. 15 TRBJ2-7 TRBD2 TRBV20-1 TGCAGTGCTCATACGTCTCTCGCGGGGGGAAACGAGCAGTACTTC CSAHTSLAGGNEQYF
few 15 TRBJ2-6 . TRBV2 TGTGCCAGCAGTGGTATTGACTCTGGGGCCAACGTCCTGACTTTC CASSGIDSGANVLTF
many 13 TRBJ2-7 . TRBV7-6 TGTGCCAGCAGCTTAGCGGGAGGATACGAGCAGTACTTC CASSLAGGYEQYF
many 15 TRBJ1-6 . TRBV11-2 TGTGCCAGCAGCCCCCAGTCGGGATGGAGCTCACCCCTCCACTTT CASSPQSGWSSPLHF
. 14 TRBJ2-7 TRBD2 TRBV2 TGTGCCAGCACCCAGGGTGCGGGAGATTACGAGCAGTACTTC CASTQGAGDYEQYF
many 17 TRBJ2-1 TRBD2 TRBV28 TGTGCCAGCAGCAACCCGACCGGGACTAGCGGATACAATGAGCAGTTCTTC CASSNPTGTSGYNEQFF
. 18 TRBJ2-1 TRBD2 TRBV6-6 TGTGCCAGCAGTTACTCTGGGAGCGGGGGGAGCTCCTACAATGAGCAGTTCTTC CASSYSGSGGSSYNEQFF
. 16 TRBJ2-3 TRBD2 TRBV6-6 TGTGCCAGCAGTTACTCGCTAGCGGGCCGCACAGATACGCAGTATTTT CASSYSLAGRTDTQYF
. 15 TRBJ2-1 . TRBV15 TGTGCTACCAGCAGAGATACCAACAGAAACAATGAGCAGTTCTTC CATSRDTNRNNEQFF
. 16 TRBJ2-3 TRBD1 TRBV6-5 TGTGCCAGCAGTACACGGGGACAGGGGGCTACAGATACGCAGTATTTT CASSTRGQGATDTQYF
. 13 TRBJ2-1 TRBD2 TRBV28 TGTGCCAGCAGGACTAGCGGGGGGCTCGGGCAGTTCTTC CASRTSGGLGQFF
few 15 TRBJ1-3 . TRBV7-2 TGTGCCAGCAGCTTAGCTTGGGGAGCTGGAAACACCATATATTTT CASSLAWGAGNTIYF
. 16 TRBJ2-1 TRBD2 TRBV30 TGTGCCTGGAGCCTCACGTTCGGCGGGAGGGCCAGTGAGCAGTTCTTC CAWSLTFGGRASEQFF
few 17 TRBJ1-3 . TRBV28 TGTGCCAGCAGCCTACCCCACAGGGCGTCTTCCGGAAACACCATATATTTT CASSLPHRASSGNTIYF
. 13 TRBJ1-4 . TRBV2 TGTGCCAGCAGGCCCGACACCTATGAAAAACTGTTTTTT CASRPDTYEKLFF
. 15 TRBJ2-1 . TRBV20-1 TGCAGTGCCGCGCAGGGAGTGGGAGCGCCCAATGAGCAGTTCTTC CSAAQGVGAPNEQFF
. 14 TRBJ2-5 . TRBV6-1 TGTGCCAGCAGTGAAGGTAACAGCCAAGAGACCCAGTACTTC CASSEGNSQETQYF
few 16 TRBJ2-7 . TRBV11-2 TGTGCCAGCAGCTTAGTACTTGCGGCTAGCTCCTACGAGCAGTACTTC CASSLVLAASSYEQYF
many 15 TRBJ2-1 . TRBV20-1 TGCAGTGCTAGAGAGGGGCCAGGGGCGTACAATGAGCAGTTCTTC CSAREGPGAYNEQFF
. 15 TRBJ2-3 TRBD2 TRBV19 TGTGCCAGTAGTTCAGAACTAGCGCGCACAGATACGCAGTATTTT CASSSELARTDTQYF
. 15 TRBJ2-3 TRBD2 TRBV10-3 TGTGCCATCAGACAAGGACTAGCGGGAGCAGATACGCAGTATTTT CAIRQGLAGADTQYF
few 16 TRBJ2-1 TRBD2 TRBV15 TGTGCCACCAGCGGCTTTAGCGGGGGGCTCCACAATGAGCAGTTCTTC CATSGFSGGLHNEQFF
few 16 TRBJ2-1 . TRBV10-3 TGTGCCATCAGTGAGTCAGGAAACTACGCCTCCAATGAGCAGTTCTTC CAISESGNYASNEQFF
few 15 TRBJ1-1 TRBD1 TRBV19 TGTGCCAGTAGTAGAAGGGGACAGCAGAACACTGAAGCTTTCTTT CASSRRGQQNTEAFF
. 14 TRBJ1-3 . TRBV6-5 TGTGCCACCGCTGGGGCCGGCCGTGGAAACACCATATATTTT CATAGAGRGNTIYF
many 14 TRBJ2-7 . TRBV12-3/TRBV12-4 TGTGCCGGAGAACAGGACATGAGAGACTACGAGCAGTACTTC CAGEQDMRDYEQYF
many 16 TRBJ2-3 TRBD2 TRBV4-3 TGCGCCAGCAGCCAATCACTAGCGGAGAGCACAGATACGCAGTATTTT CASSQSLAESTDTQYF
few 13 TRBJ2-2 TRBD2 TRBV2 TGTGCCAGCAGGCCGGGAGGGACCGGGGAGCTGTTTTTT CASRPGGTGELFF
once 11 TRBJ1-6 . TRBV2 TGTGCCAGCAGTGAAGAAGGGACACTCCACTTT CASSEEGTLHF
. 12 TRBJ1-1 . TRBV6-6 TGTGCTGCACACGGAATGAGCAGTGAAGCTTTCTTT CAAHGMSSEAFF
. 17 TRBJ2-6 . TRBV5-1 TGCGCCAGCAGCTTGGGTTCGATGCGCTCTGGGGCCAACGTCCTGACTTTC CASSLGSMRSGANVLTF
. 13 TRBJ2-7 TRBD1 TRBV20-1 TGCAGTGCTACGACAGGGCGCGGCTACGAGCAGTACTTC CSATTGRGYEQYF
few 16 TRBJ2-7 TRBD1 TRBV11-2 TGTGCCAGCAGCACGCGACGGGACAGAAATTCCTACGAGCAGTACTTC CASSTRRDRNSYEQYF
many 16 TRBJ2-1 TRBD2 TRBV12-3/TRBV12-4 TGTGCCAGCAGTCGATCTAGCGGGAGTCCCTACAATGAGCAGTTCTTC CASSRSSGSPYNEQFF
few 15 TRBJ2-7 . TRBV12-3/TRBV12-4 TGTGCCAGCATTCTAAGCCAGGGACCGGACTACGAGCAGTACTTC CASILSQGPDYEQYF
. 15 TRBJ1-5 TRBD1 TRBV19 TGTGCCAGTAGTGGTTTCAGGGGGCTCACTCAGCCCCAGCATTTT CASSGFRGLTQPQHF
many 17 TRBJ1-2 TRBD1 TRBV28 TGTGCCAGCAGTCCTAGAATGGGGACAGGGGATGTAAGGGGCTACACCTTC CASSPRMGTGDVRGYTF
. 14 TRBJ2-3 . TRBV4-1 TGCGCCAGCAGCCGGGACTTCGTTGGGGATACGCAGTATTTT CASSRDFVGDTQYF
. 16 TRBJ1-4 . TRBV7-3 TGTGCCAGCAGCCCCATCCCGCAGGGTGATAATGAAAAACTGTTTTTT CASSPIPQGDNEKLFF
few 13 TRBJ2-5 . TRBV5-6 TGTGCCAGCAGCTTGATGAGCGGGGAGACCCAGTACTTC CASSLMSGETQYF
. 11 TRBJ2-7 . TRBV12-3/TRBV12-4 TGTGCCAGCAGAGGGGACTACGAGCAGTACTTC CASRGDYEQYF
few 13 TRBJ2-5 TRBD1 TRBV20-1 TGCAGTGCTACTTCGACAGGGGGCGAGACCCAGTACTTC CSATSTGGETQYF
few 16 TRBJ1-4 . TRBV4-3 TGCGCCAGCAGCCAAGATAAAAACGTCGGGGGGGAAAAACTGTTTTTT CASSQDKNVGGEKLFF
few 13 TRBJ2-7 . TRBV6-2/TRBV6-3 TGTGCCAGCACTCCGTTGACCTCCTACGAGCAGTACTTC CASTPLTSYEQYF
many 15 TRBJ2-3 TRBD2 TRBV7-8 TGTGCCAGCAGCCTAGTGCGGGAGAGCACAGATACGCAGTATTTT CASSLVRESTDTQYF
. 15 TRBJ2-7 TRBD2 TRBV28 TGTGCCAGCAGTTCCCCAGCGGGAGGGACCTACGAGCAGTACTTC CASSSPAGGTYEQYF
few 13 TRBJ2-7 TRBD2 TRBV5-1 TGCGCCAGCAGCGAGGGACTAGTGTACGAGCAGTACTTC CASSEGLVYEQYF
. 12 TRBJ1-1 TRBD1 TRBV28 TGTGCCAGCTACAGGGGTGACACTGAAGCTTTCTTT CASYRGDTEAFF
. 14 TRBJ1-4 . TRBV19 TGTGCCAGTAGTAGGACCGACGGAGTTGAAAAACTGTTTTTT CASSRTDGVEKLFF
many 16 TRBJ1-5 . TRBV7-8 TGTGCCAGCAGCTTAATGGCCAGGGAAAGCGGTCAGCCCCAGCATTTT CASSLMARESGQPQHF
few 15 TRBJ1-6 . TRBV27 TGTGCCAGCAGTTTATCGCAGGGGAACAATTCACCCCTCCACTTT CASSLSQGNNSPLHF
. 15 TRBJ2-3 . TRBV18 TGTGCCAGCTCACCAGGACGATTGGCTGCAGATACGCAGTATTTT CASSPGRLAADTQYF
once 16 TRBJ2-3 TRBD2 TRBV12-3/TRBV12-4 TGTGCCAGCAGTTTAGGACTAGCCGCCGACACAGATACGCAGTATTTT CASSLGLAADTDTQYF